This T cell receptor beta chain was profiled in a study of OX40 agonist ivuxolimab in advanced cancers. Study results and limitations: More expanded clones were seen, on average, in CD8+ T cells than in CD4+.

Sequencing used immunoSEQ multiplex PCR; TCRdb keeps in-frame clones, though not all of them. The sample carries fewer than 80,000 clones, 80% to 90% recorded once. About this clone itself: What it binds is unknown.

Trimming cost V 5 bases and J 6 bases; bases outside gene matches: 11. Germline loops: CDR1 SGHTA, CDR2 FQGNSA. The CDR3 spans 15 residues. The TCR sequence derives from an adult with an advanced solid tumor such as melanoma, head and neck, liver or kidney cancer. The sample was CD4+ or CD8+ T cells sorted from blood, taken in a trial of the OX40 agonist ivuxolimab. This chain joins TRBV7-2 and TRBJ2-7, with 9 positions matching TRBD2. Here the CDR3 reads CASSRVELAGTEQYF. The DNA for the CDR3 is TGTGCCAGCAGCCGTGTGGAGCTAGCGGGAACCGAGCAGTACTTC.